The rows below give T cell receptor beta chains drawn from one sample of a study of blood T cell repertoires in COVID-19. Clones were read by immunoSEQ multiplex PCR, and TCRdb kept only the in-frame ones, dropping some. The sample lists fewer than 75,000 clones; about 90% were seen once. Sequenced sample: peripheral blood. The receptors here all came from a middle-aged man with active COVID-19. CDR3s include the opening cysteine and the closing phenylalanine or tryptophan. A D gene is named only where the DNA matches it firmly.

V	J	D	CDR3
TRBV28	TRBJ1-2	-	CASSLKGTRPLYGYTF
TRBV5-1	TRBJ1-1	-	CASSQDPPQGGSTEAFF
TRBV14	TRBJ1-2	-	CASSQQGRGAPSGNYGYTF
TRBV2	TRBJ2-3	TRBD2	CASSGGLPPDTQYF
TRBV28	TRBJ1-1	-	CASSLLTGNTEAFF
TRBV2	TRBJ2-7	TRBD2	CASSAAGGPYEQYF
TRBV29-1	TRBJ2-7	TRBD1	CSVSQGQDSYEQYF
TRBV7-8	TRBJ2-7	TRBD2	CASSLNSGGSYEQYF
TRBV28	TRBJ1-4	-	CASGVTLNEKLFF
TRBV7-9	TRBJ2-7	-	CASSSQGTYEQYF
TRBV4-3	TRBJ2-2	-	CASSQDARVFSGELFF
TRBV21-1	TRBJ1-5	-	CANPRGKGGNQPQHF
TRBV24-1	TRBJ2-3	-	CATSDTGASDDTDTQYF
TRBV12-3/TRBV12-4	TRBJ2-7	TRBD1	CASRRTGRDEQYF
TRBV5-1	TRBJ1-6	-	CASSLVGGAHSPLHF
TRBV18	TRBJ2-3	TRBD2	CASSPPSGGDTQYF
TRBV27	TRBJ2-2	TRBD1	CASRGQGKTGELFF
TRBV6-2/TRBV6-3	TRBJ1-2	-	CASSPDKTTLARDDGYTF
TRBV4-1	TRBJ1-3	TRBD1	CASSRGTGVDGNTIYF
TRBV30	TRBJ2-2	-	CAWSFLQANTGELFF
TRBV4-1	TRBJ2-5	TRBD2	CASSQTSGGTRETQYF
TRBV28	TRBJ1-2	-	CASSRNRPSEYGYTF